This TCR beta chain was retrieved from a study of blood T cell repertoires in COVID-19. About the study: There were acute and convalescent COVID-19 samples, and they came from the United States, Italy and Spain. PBMCs, B-cell-depleted T cells, or T cells provided the cDNA or gDNA that made up the material.

The CDR3 length is 14 residues. CDR1 and CDR2 from the germline V gene are SGHNT and YYREEE (reference sequence). J lost 3 bases, V lost 2 bases, and 4 bases had no gene match. Per the original data handling: How many nucleated cells were present was estimated from reference gene primer amplification. The data were produced by immunoSEQ multiplex PCR, yet TCRdb's version contains in-frame clones alone and is incomplete. V and J calls and clone size are copied from that table; D and trimming were computed from the DNA. The repertoire holds about 150,000 clones, with around 85% as singletons. This TCR came from a man between 70 and 80 years old with acute or convalescent COVID-19. Sequenced material: peripheral blood. The chain couples TRBV5-4 to TRBJ2-5, with 7 positions matching TRBD1. DNA for the CDR3: TGTGCCAGCAGCTTTAGCGACAGGGAAGAGACCCAGTACTTC. Amino acids: CASSFSDREETQYF.